Listed below are T cell receptor beta chains from one sample, sequenced in a study of CD8+ T cells in alopecia areata. Method: immunoSEQ multiplex PCR; TCRdb's copy keeps in-frame clones and lacks some. The sample includes about 74,000 clones, about 30% of them seen just once. The source material was CD8+ T cells sorted from blood, sampled at week 4, from a patient treated with tofacitinib. These TCRs come from a human donor with alopecia areata. CDR3s include the opening cysteine and the closing phenylalanine or tryptophan. Each record gives: CDR3 protein, CDR3 DNA, clone size, J gene, V gene, D gene. The D gene is left open where the match is weak. Rows give clone size only sometimes, using once, few, many, or a class for an expanded clone.

CASSSSSNLNTEAFF	TGTGCCAGCAGCTCCTCCTCAAACTTGAACACTGAAGCTTTCTTT	few	TRBJ1-1	TRBV7-8	NA
CAWSVNPEVYGYTF	TGTGCCTGGAGTGTAAATCCAGAAGTCTATGGCTACACCTTC	NA	TRBJ1-2	TRBV30	NA
CASSSAGSTDTQYF	TGTGCCAGCAGCTCAGCAGGAAGCACAGATACGCAGTATTTT	medium-sized	TRBJ2-3	TRBV7-2	NA
CASSYSTSWQETQYF	TGTGCCAGCAGTTACTCGACTAGTTGGCAAGAGACCCAGTACTTC	NA	TRBJ2-5	TRBV10-3	NA
CASADTGELFF	TGTGCCAGCGCGGATACCGGGGAGCTGTTTTTT	few	TRBJ2-2	TRBV2	NA
CASSLAVLSSYEQYF	TGTGCCAGCAGCTTAGCGGTCCTGAGCTCCTACGAGCAGTACTTC	few	TRBJ2-7	TRBV7-2	NA
CASSHGTGIEAFF	TGTGCCAGCAGCCACGGGACAGGGATTGAAGCTTTCTTT	NA	TRBJ1-1	TRBV7-2	TRBD1
CASSAGNEQFF	TGTGCCAGCAGCGCGGGAAATGAGCAGTTCTTC	NA	TRBJ2-1	TRBV9	NA
CASSLAGADAVVHGYTF	TGTGCCAGCAGCTTAGCGGGGGCGGACGCGGTGGTTCATGGCTACACCTTC	many	TRBJ1-2	TRBV7-9	NA
CASFLDRDNQPQHF	TGTGCCAGCTTCCTGGACAGGGACAATCAGCCCCAGCATTTT	few	TRBJ1-5	TRBV6-1	TRBD1
CASSLRGGPSYNEQFF	TGTGCCAGCAGTTTACGTGGGGGACCTTCCTACAATGAGCAGTTCTTC	NA	TRBJ2-1	TRBV27	NA
CASSLVGPQETQYF	TGTGCCAGCAGTTTAGTGGGGCCCCAAGAGACCCAGTACTTC	NA	TRBJ2-5	TRBV28	NA
CASSLGYGGGPGETQYF	TGTGCCAGCAGCTTAGGATACGGGGGAGGGCCGGGGGAGACCCAGTACTTC	few	TRBJ2-5	TRBV7-2	TRBD2
CASSPTGVEQFF	TGTGCCAGCAGCCCAACAGGGGTTGAGCAGTTCTTC	NA	TRBJ2-1	TRBV7-9	TRBD1